These T cell receptor beta chains were read from a single sample in a study of blood T cell repertoires in COVID-19. Sequenced by immunoSEQ multiplex PCR; TCRdb stores in-frame clones only, minus some. The top ten clones hold 2.5% to 3.5% of a sample with about 370,000 clones, approximately 88% of them seen once. Sequencing used peripheral blood. These receptors all stem from a woman aged 25-40 years with COVID-19, enrolled during active disease. CDR3s include the opening cysteine and the closing phenylalanine or tryptophan. The listing skips clone size in some rows; elsewhere it reads once, few, many or a size class.

>.|TRBV5-4
CASSLEIREGALHF
>few|TRBV6-5
CASSSADGTGNSPLHF
>.|TRBV14
CASSYTRGRGGGYTF
>once|TRBV19
CASTTGDYGNEQFF
>.|TRBV24-1
CATSDTGLQETQYF
>.|TRBV12-3/TRBV12-4
CASSQLAEETQYF
>once|TRBV24-1
CATSDGTYRKQETQYF
>.|TRBV5-1
CASSLGGSGGSTDTQYF
>.|TRBV7-2
CASSPHGGREFFDEQFF
>.|TRBV7-6
CASSRLAGRSGANVLTF
>.|TRBV13
CASSPGLAGGPVQNEQFF
>once|TRBV11-3
CASSSPSGELFF
>.|TRBV6-2/TRBV6-3
CASSTSTNQETQYF
>.|TRBV6-2/TRBV6-3
CASSYPPGQGHYGYTF
>.|TRBV9
CASSAPGGSPGNTIYF
>.|TRBV7-9
CASSPPRGQGHHEQYF
>once|TRBV7-6
CASSQEGGFPEKLFF
>.|TRBV11-3
CASSLGPQVGEQFF
>.|TRBV5-1
CASSTQENTEAFF
>few|TRBV24-1
CATSKGVGYGYTF
>.|TRBV6-2/TRBV6-3
CASSYLASGRIYNEQFF
>.|TRBV3-1/TRBV3-2
CASSQGTGGQETQYF
>.|TRBV4-3
CASSLARSGRNEQFF
>.|TRBV11-2
CASSLDRSANEQFF
>.|TRBV11-2
CASSLRRGPSYNEQFF
>.|TRBV7-2
CASSLAGRGKTQYF
>.|TRBV27
CASSLSGQGWLDTEAFF
>.|TRBV19
CASSQTRNTEAFF
>.|TRBV10-3
CAISPSQGEETQYF
>.|TRBV28
CASNMEGVDGYTF
>.|TRBV28
CASSLWGGNQPQHF
>.|TRBV5-8
CAKGQGAGSWADTQYF
>.|TRBV6-5
CASSYGLASGYTF
>once|TRBV27
CASSSTGGVYGYTF
>once|TRBV19
CASSPGTGGRNSPLHF
>.|TRBV11-2
CASSSYRVGYTF
>.|TRBV7-8
CASSFSGRVNTEAFF
>.|TRBV28
CASSPLRDIREQYF
>.|TRBV5-1
CASSLAGGTGGQETQYF
>.|TRBV6-2/TRBV6-3
CASSLGTTGTEAFF
>.|TRBV9
CASSVGQGATYEQYF
>.|TRBV7-2
CASSRETGSYNEQFF
>.|TRBV3-1/TRBV3-2
CASSQRDRPNSPLHF
>.|TRBV28
CASTTRRWVTNYEQYF
>.|TRBV7-9
CASSFGTGTENTEAFF
>.|TRBV7-9
CASSLAQRGHYNEQFF
>.|TRBV6-5
CASSSQSNGYTF
>.|TRBV6-2/TRBV6-3
CASSLPALSSYNEQFF
>.|TRBV28
CASNTAADTQYF
>.|TRBV9
CASSAQGGGPGELFF
>.|TRBV7-6
CASSFAFSGGITGELFF
>.|TRBV2
CASSDRVNTEAFF
>.|TRBV7-2
CASSLVVGQVHEQYF
>.|TRBV18
CASSPSSGENNEQFF
>.|TRBV28
CASRPSGLWDNEKLFF
>.|TRBV7-2
CASSLQLRQGAYNEQFF
>.|TRBV11-2
CASSLIGTSLINF
>few|TRBV27
CASSNRQGAGSPLHF
>.|TRBV3-1/TRBV3-2
CASSQVAEIRGGQETQYF